Below are 5 T cell receptor beta chains sequenced from a single sample in a study of T cells in Graves' hyperthyroidism and ophthalmopathy. TCR beta CDR3 sequences were amplified from RNA transcripts. HTBI primers drove first-round RT-PCR of the TCR CDR3. From the multiplex PCR reads, TCRdb called clonotypes with MiXCR, one entry per CDR3 protein. Of about 270,000 distinct CDR3 sequences listed, 15% are singletons. Sequencing was done on a sample of blood. Receptor source: a woman between 45 and 65 years old with Graves' hyperthyroidism that later progressed to Graves' ophthalmopathy.

V gene TRBV11-2 combines with J gene TRBJ1-2; weak D call: TRBD1 (6 bases). V shed 0 bases and J shed 7 bases, with 18 bases lying between them. Per the germline V gene, CDR1 is SGHAT and CDR2 is FQNNGV. The CDR3 is 16 amino acids. CDR3 sequence: CASSLEGVWGAAGYTF. The CDR3 DNA reads as TGTGCCAGCAGCTTAGAGGGGGTGTGGGGGGCTGCTGGCTACACCTTC.

This clonotype occurred many times. The chain employs TRBV11-2 and TRBJ2-1; 7 bases line up with TRBD2. Unmatched junction bases numbered 9, after V lost 4 bases and J lost 0 bases. The CDR3 extends over 17 amino acids. Germline V gene lookup returns CDR1 SGHAT and CDR2 FQNNGV. The CDR3 loop reads CASSSGSTSDSYNEQFF. The CDR3 DNA follows: TGTGCCAGCAGCTCGGGGTCCACTAGCGACTCCTACAATGAGCAGTTCTTC.

This clonotype was seen repeatedly, ten times or more. The chain couples TRBV6-6 to TRBJ1-1, with 8 nucleotides matching TRBD1. The CDR3 covers 16 residues. Germline V gives CDR1 MNHNY, CDR2 SVGAGI (reference sequence). The junction had 8 bases not matched to a gene; V was cut back by 0 bases and J by 5 bases. CDR3 nucleotide sequence: TGTGCCAGCAGTTACTCATCAGGGGGCGGGATGACTGAAGCTTTCTTT. Translating it yields CASSYSSGGGMTEAFF.

This clonotype was detected many times. The gene calls are TRBV20-1 and TRBJ2-7, with a tentative D call TRBD2 (7 bases). The germline CDR1 and CDR2 sequences are DFQATT and SNEGSKA (reference sequence). The CDR3 is made up of 14 amino acids. The V end was cut by 1 base, the J end by 3 bases, with 13 bases between. The CDR3 nucleotides read TGCAGTGCTAGAGCGGGGGGCGCCTACTACGAGCAGTACTTC. As protein: CSARAGGAYYEQYF.

This clonotype was found once. The chain recombines TRBV5-1 with TRBJ2-3, with TRBD2 matching over 9 bases. This CDR3 has 15 amino acids. The germline V gene has CDR1 SGHRS and CDR2 YFSETQ. Trimming at V came to 3 bases and at J to 4 bases, leaving 6 bases not matched to a gene. The CDR3 protein is CASSSLAGLADTQYF. Written as DNA, the CDR3 is TGCGCCAGCAGCTCCCTAGCGGGATTAGCAGATACGCAGTATTTT.